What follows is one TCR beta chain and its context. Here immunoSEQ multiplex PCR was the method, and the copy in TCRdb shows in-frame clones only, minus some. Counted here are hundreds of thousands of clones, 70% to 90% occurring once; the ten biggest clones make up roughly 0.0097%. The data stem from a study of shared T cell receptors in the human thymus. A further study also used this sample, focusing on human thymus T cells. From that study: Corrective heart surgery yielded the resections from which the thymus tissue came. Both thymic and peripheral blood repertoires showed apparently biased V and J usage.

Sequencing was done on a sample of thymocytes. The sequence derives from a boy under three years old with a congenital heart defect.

CDR3 DNA: TGTGCCAGCAGTTTGGTTTCGGAACAGGGCCTTTACGAGCAGTACTTC. Encoded protein: CASSLVSEQGLYEQYF. The chain uses TRBV28 and TRBJ2-7; possibly TRBD1 for D (6 bases). V was pared by 3 bases and J by 4 bases, with 19 bases between. CDR1 and CDR2 from the germline V gene are MDHEN and SYDVKM. The CDR3 totals 16 residues.